One sample yielded the 8 T cell receptor beta chains listed below, sequenced in a study of cytomegalovirus exposure and HLA in healthy donors (dated by TCRdb to 2017 to 2019). Receptor amplification or capture employed the immunoSEQ multiplex PCR assay. For the multiplex PCR, a mixture combining 60 forward primers for TCR Vbeta segments and 13 reverse primers for TCR Jbeta segments was used. TCRdb carries this immuneACCESS record with in-frame sequences only. Its versions omit some clonotypes, under half of them owing to an unresolved V gene in the studies checked, with the rest unexplained. For this sample the table gives about 92,000 clones, of which over 70% were detected only once. Together, the top ten hold about 1.2% of the sample. The source material was PBMCs. All receptors derive from a girl aged 2-10 years in good health and CMV-seropositive.

This chain joins TRBV6-5 and TRBJ2-7; perhaps TRBD1 as D (5 bases). The CDR3 is 15 residues long. Trimming took off 6 bases at V and 5 bases at J, with 20 bases between the two ends. Germline CDR1 is MNHEY and CDR2 is SVGAGI. CDR3 nucleotides: TGTGCCAGCAGCACCCCAGGACATCCCCATGACGAGCAGTACTTC. It encodes CASSTPGHPHDEQYF.

This chain connects TRBV6-5 to TRBJ1-2, with TRBD1 matching over 7 bases. Per the germline V gene, CDR1 is MNHEY and CDR2 is SVGAGI. The CDR3 is 15 amino acids. The V and J ends lost 7 bases and 4 bases, in that order; junction bases with no gene match: 12. The CDR3 sequence is CASTISRGLTYGYTF. In nucleotides, the CDR3 is TGTGCCAGCACTATAAGCAGGGGGTTGACCTATGGCTACACCTTC.

V gene TRBV6-5 combines with J gene TRBJ2-5, with TRBD1 matching over 12 bases. V lost 5 bases and J lost 5; bases outside the gene matches: 6. Germline-derived CDR1 and CDR2 are MNHEY and SVGAGI. The CDR3 extends over 15 amino acids. Here the CDR3 DNA reads TGTGCCAGCAGTCCCGGGACAGGGGGCAGTGAGACCCAGTACTTC. It is translated as CASSPGTGGSETQYF.

DNA of the CDR3: TGCGCCAGCAGCTTGGGGTTAGATCATCCTTCCAATCAGCCCCAGCATTTT. Translation: CASSLGLDHPSNQPQHF. The V call is TRBV5-1, the J call TRBJ1-5; no firm D call. CDR1 is SGHRS, CDR2 YFSETQ, per germline. The CDR3 totals 17 residues. Deletions cut 0 bases from V and 3 bases from J, with 16 bases between.

This clone was observed a single time. The chain couples TRBV28 to TRBJ2-6, with TRBD1 matching 7 bases. The germline gives CDR1 MDHEN, CDR2 SYDVKM. CDR3 length: 18 residues. V lost 3 bases, J lost 1 base, and 9 bases stayed unmatched. The CDR3 sequence is CASSLSQGSYSGANVLTF. CDR3 nucleotide sequence: TGTGCCAGCAGTTTGTCACAGGGGAGCTATTCTGGGGCCAACGTCCTGACTTTC.

V gene TRBV5-1 combines with J gene TRBJ2-1; 11 bases align to TRBD2. The CDR3 runs to 16 residues. J was trimmed by 8 bases and V by 7 bases; bases with no gene match: 14. Per germline, CDR1 SGHRS and CDR2 YFSETQ. The CDR3 is CASETSGTIGRHEQFF. The CDR3 bases are TGCGCCAGCGAGACTAGCGGGACCATCGGACGTCATGAGCAGTTCTTC.

The chain uses TRBV19 and TRBJ2-1; 7 bases map to TRBD1. Germline V CDR1 and CDR2: LNHDA, SQIVND (reference sequence). This CDR3 spans 15 amino acids. V lost 6 bases and J lost 2; bases outside the gene matches: 7. DNA of the CDR3: TGTGCCAGTAGACCCGACAGGGACCCCTACAATGAGCAGTTCTTC. Its protein is CASRPDRDPYNEQFF.

This chain uses TRBV29-1 with TRBJ1-5, with a weak D call TRBD1 (6 bases). Germline CDR1 is SQVTM and CDR2 is ANQGSEA. This CDR3 comprises 12 residues. Trimming removed 7 bases from V and 7 bases from J, with 14 bases in between. In DNA, the CDR3 is TGCAGCGCCCAACAGGGAGTACAGCCCCAGCATTTT. Encoded protein: CSAQQGVQPQHF.